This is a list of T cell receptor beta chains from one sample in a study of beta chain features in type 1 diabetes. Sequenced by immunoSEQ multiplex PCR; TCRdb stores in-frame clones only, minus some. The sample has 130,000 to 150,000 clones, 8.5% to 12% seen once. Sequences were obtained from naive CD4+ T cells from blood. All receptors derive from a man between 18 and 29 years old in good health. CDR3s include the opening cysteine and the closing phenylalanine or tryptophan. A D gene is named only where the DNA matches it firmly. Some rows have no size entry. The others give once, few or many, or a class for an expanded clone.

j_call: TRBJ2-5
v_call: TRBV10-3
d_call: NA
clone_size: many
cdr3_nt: TGTGCCATCAGTGAATCGCGGGGTAGGGAAGAGACCCAGTACTTC
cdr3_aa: CAISESRGREETQYF

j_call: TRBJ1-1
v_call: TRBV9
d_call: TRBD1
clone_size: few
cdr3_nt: TGTGCCAGCAGCGCCGCCGGGACAGGACTGAACACTGAAGCTTTCTTT
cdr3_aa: CASSAAGTGLNTEAFF

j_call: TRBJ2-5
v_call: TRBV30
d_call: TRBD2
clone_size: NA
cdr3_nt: TGTGCCTGGAGTCTAGCGGGGGCGGTCCAGTACTTC
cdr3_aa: CAWSLAGAVQYF

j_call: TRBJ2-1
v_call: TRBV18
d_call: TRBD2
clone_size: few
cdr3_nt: TGTGCCAGCTCACCACTCGGCGGGGGGGCAGGTGAGCAGTTCTTC
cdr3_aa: CASSPLGGGAGEQFF

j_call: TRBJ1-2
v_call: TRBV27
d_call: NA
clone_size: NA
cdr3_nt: TGTGCCAGCAGTTTATCGGCAGCTAACTATGGCTACACCTTC
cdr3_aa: CASSLSAANYGYTF

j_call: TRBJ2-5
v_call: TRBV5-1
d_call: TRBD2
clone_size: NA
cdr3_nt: TGCGCCAGCAGCTTGCTAGCGGGCGCCCAAGAGACCCAGTACTTC
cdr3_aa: CASSLLAGAQETQYF

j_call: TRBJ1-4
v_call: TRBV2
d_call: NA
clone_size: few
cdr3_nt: TGTGCCAGCACCGGGAGTAATGAAAAACTGTTTTTT
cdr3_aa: CASTGSNEKLFF

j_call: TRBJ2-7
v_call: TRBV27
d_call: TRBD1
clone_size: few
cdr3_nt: TGTGCCAGCAGTTTTAACAGGGGGCAAATAGTCTACGAGCAGTACTTC
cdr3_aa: CASSFNRGQIVYEQYF

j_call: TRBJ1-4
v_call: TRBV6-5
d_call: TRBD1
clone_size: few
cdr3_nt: TGTGCCAGCAGTTACTCGAGACAGGGGACTGAAAAACTGTTTTTT
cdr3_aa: CASSYSRQGTEKLFF

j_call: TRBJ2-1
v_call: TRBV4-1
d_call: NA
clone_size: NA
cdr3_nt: TGCGCCAGCAGCCAAGGGGGCGCGGGGAATGAGCAGTTCTTC
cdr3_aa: CASSQGGAGNEQFF